This entry is about one T cell receptor beta chain. Its antigen is unknown. This record belongs to a study of shared clonotypes between healthy human individuals. Overall study results and limits: Genetic and exposure-history diversity was limited by the few donors. As a rule, naive subsets had a larger estimated richness than memory subsets.

The CDR3 consists of 14 residues. Germline V gene lookup returns CDR1 MNHEY and CDR2 SMNVEV (reference sequence). V gave up 3 bases and J gave up 2 bases, with 9 bases separating them. Each cell subset's genomic DNA was divided evenly among several immunoSEQ plates. Sequencing used immunoSEQ multiplex PCR; TCRdb keeps in-frame clones, though not all of them. The data show more than 2 million clones, around 93% seen once. Naive CD8 cells lacked CD45RO, underwent positive selection for CCR7 and left out terminally differentiated effector memory CD45RA+ cells. Those who donated were healthy HIV-negative adults, with no recent acute infections or vaccinations reported.

The receptor was isolated from a man in his late teens or twenties in good health. Some clones in this sample may be carry-over from other donors' samples. Source material: naive CD8+ T cells from PBMCs. V is TRBV27 and J is TRBJ2-3; D remains unclear. The CDR3 sequence: CASSLAVNTDTQYF. CDR3 nucleotides: TGTGCCAGCAGTTTGGCGGTAAACACAGATACGCAGTATTTT.